A selection of T cell receptor beta chains follows, all from one sample in a study of blood T cells in healthy people across ages. One entry per CDR3 protein, called by TCRdb with MiXCR from the 5' RACE reads. The profile shows over a million distinct CDR3 sequences, 59% of them singletons. Sequenced sample: blood. The receptors were gathered from a man aged 18 to 29 in good health. Each CDR3 is given with its conserved first and last residue. D genes are given only for firm matches. Clone size is given for some rows only: seen once, a few or many times, or a class if the clone is expanded.

D gene,J gene,V gene,clone size,CDR3 DNA,CDR3 protein
-,TRBJ2-1,TRBV20-1,-,TGCAGTGCTAGAGATGGGGCCCTCTCCTACAATGAGCAGTTCTTC,CSARDGALSYNEQFF
TRBD1,TRBJ2-5,TRBV20-1,few,TGCAGTGCTCACTCGGACAGGGCCCAAGAGACCCAGTACTTC,CSAHSDRAQETQYF
-,TRBJ2-7,TRBV6-5,-,TGTGCCAGCGGGTCGTGGGGGGACCAAAGCTCCGACGAGCAGTACTTC,CASGSWGDQSSDEQYF
TRBD2,TRBJ2-1,TRBV20-1,-,TGCAGTGCTAGAGATTTAGCGGGGGGCCGCAATGAGCAGTTCTTC,CSARDLAGGRNEQFF
TRBD1,TRBJ2-1,TRBV11-2,few,TGTGCCAGCAGCAGACAGGGACAACAGTTCTTC,CASSRQGQQFF
TRBD2,TRBJ2-5,TRBV6-6,-,TGTGCCAGCAGTTACGGACTAGCGAGACAAGAGACCCAGTACTTC,CASSYGLARQETQYF
-,TRBJ2-6,TRBV5-6,-,TGTCCCAGCAGCTTGGCGGATGCCGGGGCCAACGTCCTGACTTTC,CPSSLADAGANVLTF
TRBD2,TRBJ2-1,TRBV7-2,-,TGTGCCAGCAGCTTAGGTGGTTTCGGGAGGAGGTACAATGAGCAGTTCTTC,CASSLGGFGRRYNEQFF
-,TRBJ1-1,TRBV12-3/TRBV12-4,-,TGTGCCAGCAGTTTAGGGGCCCACGGTTCAGCTTTCTTT,CASSLGAHGSAFF
-,TRBJ2-7,TRBV20-1,few,TGCAGTGCCGACGGACTGGGGAACGAGCAGTACTTC,CSADGLGNEQYF
-,TRBJ2-5,TRBV28,many,TGTGCCAGCAGTTTCCGGGGGCGTGGGGACCAAGAGACCCAGTACTTC,CASSFRGRGDQETQYF
-,TRBJ1-2,TRBV7-9,-,TGTGCCAGCAGCTTAGCGGCACGCTCGACGGGCTACACCTTC,CASSLAARSTGYTF
-,TRBJ2-7,TRBV4-2,-,TGTGCCAGCAGCCTCCCAGGGAGTAGAAACGAGCAGTACTTC,CASSLPGSRNEQYF
-,TRBJ2-7,TRBV21-1,few,TGTGCCAGCGCCGGGACTCTCAATTACGAGCAGTACTTC,CASAGTLNYEQYF
TRBD2,TRBJ2-1,TRBV5-1,-,TGCGCCAGCAGCTTGGAATTAGCGGGGCCATACAATGAGCAGTTCTTC,CASSLELAGPYNEQFF
-,TRBJ1-6,TRBV27,once,TGTGCCAGCAGTTCTGGGGTCGTGGGGAGATCACCCCTCCACTTT,CASSSGVVGRSPLHF
TRBD1,TRBJ1-6,TRBV12-3/TRBV12-4,-,TGTGCCAGCAGTCCAGAGGACAGGGGTAATTCACCCCTCCACTTT,CASSPEDRGNSPLHF
-,TRBJ2-6,TRBV27,few,TGTGCCAGCAGTTTATTGTGGAACTCTGGGGCCAACGTCCTGACTTTC,CASSLLWNSGANVLTF
TRBD2,TRBJ2-5,TRBV20-1,-,TGCAGTGCAGGACCGGGACTAGCGGGGGCCAGGGGCAATGAGCAGTACTTC,CSAGPGLAGARGNEQYF
TRBD2,TRBJ2-5,TRBV7-6,-,TGTGCCAGCAGCTCCCCAGCGGGAGTGATGGAGACCCAGTACTTC,CASSSPAGVMETQYF
-,TRBJ1-2,TRBV11-2,-,TGTGCCAGCAGCTGGTCACTTAACAGCGGCTACACCTTC,CASSWSLNSGYTF
-,TRBJ2-3,TRBV13,-,TGTGCCAGCAGCCCCTCGACTAGTTACGCAGATACGCAGTATTTT,CASSPSTSYADTQYF
-,TRBJ1-4,TRBV7-2,few,TGTGCCAGCAGCAGTAAAGGACAGCTAACTAATGAAAAACTGTTTTTT,CASSSKGQLTNEKLFF
-,TRBJ2-3,TRBV20-1,-,TGCAGTGCTAGAGATATAACTCTCCGATCGCAGTATTTT,CSARDITLRSQYF
-,TRBJ2-4,TRBV13,-,TGTGCCAGCAGCTCCGGGGGACTGAACAAAAACATTCAGTACTTC,CASSSGGLNKNIQYF
TRBD2,TRBJ2-1,TRBV4-2,-,TGTGCCAGCAGCCAAGATCGGGGGCGGGAGGGGTTCTTC,CASSQDRGREGFF
-,TRBJ2-1,TRBV6-5,-,TGTGCCAGCAGTTACCGGGGACCGATATACAATGAGCAGTTCTTC,CASSYRGPIYNEQFF
-,TRBJ1-2,TRBV20-1,once,TGCAGTGCTACTGGGAGGTCCTGGGACTACACCTTC,CSATGRSWDYTF